The 26 T cell receptor beta chains given below trace back to one sample, sequenced in a study of blood T cell repertoires in COVID-19. Using immunoSEQ multiplex PCR, the repertoire was profiled, and TCRdb retains in-frame clones only, with some absent. The data hold about 180,000 clones, with roughly 88% observed a single time. The sequenced sample consisted of peripheral blood. These receptors came from a woman in her thirties with acute or convalescent COVID-19.

This rearrangement joins TRBV5-1 to TRBJ2-2; D might be TRBD2 (6 bases). Germline CDR1 reads SGHRS; CDR2 reads YFSETQ. V lost 4 bases to trimming and J lost 7 bases, with 14 bases between them. The length of the CDR3 is 14 residues. CDR3 protein: CASSAGTQDGELFF. In nucleotides, the CDR3 is TGCGCCAGCAGCGCCGGGACTCAAGACGGGGAGCTGTTTTTT.

This clone has more than one count but fewer than ten. The chain joins TRBV13 to TRBJ2-7, with D uncertain. This CDR3 is 12 amino acids long. Per the germline V gene, CDR1 is PRHDT and CDR2 is FYEKMQ (reference sequence). With 0 bases removed from V and 6 bases from J, the gap between germline ends came to 6 bases. The CDR3 spells CASSLGSGEQYF. As DNA, the CDR3 is TGTGCCAGCAGCTTAGGCTCGGGCGAGCAGTACTTC.

This CDR3 is CASIRRPDHHEQFF. The CDR3 nucleotides read TGTGCCAGCATTAGGCGGCCTGATCATCATGAGCAGTTCTTC. The chain has TRBV28 and TRBJ2-1; no firm D call. CDR1 MDHEN and CDR2 SYDVKM come from the germline V gene. Trimming removed 7 bases from V and 8 bases from J, with 18 bases in between. The CDR3 spans 14 residues.

This chain uses TRBV11-3 with TRBJ2-5; tentatively, D is TRBD2 (6 bases). The CDR3 runs 14 residues. V was trimmed by 5 bases and J by 4 bases, leaving 14 bases between them. Germline V lookup: CDR1 SGHNT, CDR2 YENEEA. The CDR3 DNA reads as TGTGCCAGCAGCCGGGACTCTGGGGGAGAGACCCAGTACTTC. Translating gives CASSRDSGGETQYF.

This clone was detected only a few times. This chain joins TRBV27 and TRBJ2-2, with 12 bases matching TRBD2. Germline lookup yields CDR1 MNHEY and CDR2 SMNVEV (reference sequence). V lost 3 bases, J lost 7 bases, and 3 bases stayed unmatched. The CDR3 totals 15 residues. CDR3 amino acids: CASSLKLAGGGELFF. The CDR3 nucleotides read TGTGCCAGCAGTTTGAAACTAGCGGGAGGCGGGGAGCTGTTTTTT.

This clone has only a few counts. This chain uses TRBV7-9 with TRBJ1-4; no definite D call. Germline CDR1 and CDR2: SEHNR and FQNEAQ (reference sequence). CDR3 length: 13 amino acids. V lost 3 bases and J lost 8, with 10 bases in between. CDR3 loop: CASSLSTLEKLFF. CDR3 coding DNA: TGTGCCAGCAGCTTGAGTACGCTCGAAAAACTGTTTTTT.

The chain is built from TRBV6-6 and TRBJ2-1, with D possibly being TRBD2 (5 bases). Trimming stripped 6 bases from V and 12 bases from J, with 12 bases between. The germline CDR1 and CDR2 sequences are MNHNY and SVGAGI (reference sequence). This CDR3 spans 11 amino acids. CDR3 in amino acids: CASRHDYGQFF. CDR3 nucleotides: TGTGCCAGCAGACACGACTATGGGCAGTTCTTC.

V is TRBV11-3 and J is TRBJ2-3; weak D call: TRBD1 (6 bases). Germline CDR1 reads SGHNT; CDR2 reads YENEEA. The CDR3 runs to 17 residues. Trimming cost V 0 bases and J 5 bases, with 18 bases left between them. CDR3 protein: CASSLEGRAGERDTQYF. The DNA of the CDR3 is TGTGCCAGCAGCTTAGAAGGTCGGGCAGGGGAACGAGATACGCAGTATTTT.

This chain uses TRBV7-9 with TRBJ1-2; D call uncertain. The germline V and J ends were trimmed by 2 bases and 0 bases, with 10 bases remaining between them. The CDR3 has 15 residues. CDR1 and CDR2 (germline): SEHNR, FQNEAQ (reference sequence). This chain's CDR3 is CASSLFTKTNYGYTF. CDR3 DNA: TGTGCCAGCAGCTTATTTACAAAAACTAACTATGGCTACACCTTC.

The CDR3 protein is CASSPDRGEHGYTF. For the CDR3, the DNA is TGTGCCAGCAGCCCGGACAGGGGAGAGCATGGCTACACCTTC. This chain joins TRBV5-5 and TRBJ1-2; 9 bases align to TRBD1. This CDR3 has 14 residues. Germline CDR1 is SGHKS and CDR2 is YYEKEE (reference sequence). J was trimmed by 6 bases and V by 4 bases; bases with no gene match: 7.

The V call is TRBV9, the J call TRBJ2-1; TRBD1 matches at 9 bases. Germline-derived CDR1 and CDR2 are SGDLS and YYNGEE. The length of the CDR3 is 16 residues. The V gene end was trimmed by 0 bases and the J gene end by 4 bases; junction bases not matched to a gene: 5. In nucleotides, the CDR3 is TGTGCCAGCAGCGTAGGGGGACAGGGAACGTACAATGAGCAGTTCTTC. Translation: CASSVGGQGTYNEQFF.

The chain combines TRBV27 with TRBJ1-2, with TRBD1 matching over 10 bases. V gave up 8 bases and J gave up 5 bases; unmatched junction bases: 5. Germline V lookup: CDR1 MNHEY, CDR2 SMNVEV (reference sequence). The CDR3 has 13 residues. CDR3 residues: CASGDRGKYGYTF. Written as DNA, the CDR3 is TGTGCCAGCGGGGACAGGGGAAAGTATGGCTACACCTTC.

CDR3 protein: CASSPNGGEKLFF. The CDR3 bases are TGTGCCAGCAGCCCCAACGGGGGTGAAAAACTGTTTTTT. The chain links TRBV7-9 to TRBJ1-4; possible D gene TRBD1, 5 bases. Germline V gene sequence: CDR1 SEHNR, CDR2 FQNEAQ (reference sequence). This CDR3 has 13 residues. V shed 5 bases and J shed 7 bases, with 11 bases lying between them.

As regards this clone: Its ends do not fully match the called genes, so a read error is possible. The CDR3 loop is CASSLVGGLAEGF. The CDR3 DNA reads as TGTGCCAGCAGCTTAGTCGGAGGTCTAGCGGAGGGGTTT. This rearrangement joins TRBV7-9 to TRBJ2-7; 7 nucleotides line up with TRBD2. The CDR3 has 13 residues. The germline V gene has CDR1 SEHNR and CDR2 FQNEAQ (reference sequence).

As concerns this clone: The identical CDR3 is also encoded by other nucleotide sequences in the sample. The genes are TRBV5-1 and TRBJ2-3; 11 positions match TRBD2. After removal of 3 bases from V and 6 bases from J, the junction contained 6 bases not matched to a gene. The CDR3 spans 15 residues. From germline, CDR1 is SGHRS and CDR2 YFSETQ. Here the CDR3 DNA reads TGCGCCAGCAGCTCCCTAGCGGGAGGACCCGATACGCAGTATTTT. Its translation: CASSSLAGGPDTQYF.

The chain combines TRBV10-3 with TRBJ2-2; 10 bases match TRBD2. Trimming cost V 8 bases and J 8 bases; bases outside gene matches: 5. CDR1 and CDR2 from the germline V gene are ENHRY and SYGVKD. This CDR3 contains 13 residues. This CDR3 reads CAIRGLAEGELFF. In DNA form, the CDR3 reads TGTGCCATCCGAGGACTAGCGGAGGGGGAGCTGTTTTTT.

Only a few counts were recorded for this clone. The chain is built from TRBV5-1 and TRBJ2-2; 9 bases align to TRBD1. This CDR3 contains 15 residues. The germline V gene has CDR1 SGHRS and CDR2 YFSETQ. The V segment lost 4 bases and the J segment 4 bases; nucleotides outside the gene matches: 5. CDR3: CASSLGTGTTGELFF. The CDR3, as DNA: TGCGCCAGCAGCCTAGGGACAGGGACCACCGGGGAGCTGTTTTTT.

This clone came up once. The gene calls are TRBV20-1 and TRBJ2-3, with no clear D. CDR3 length: 14 amino acids. Germline V gene lookup returns CDR1 DFQATT and CDR2 SNEGSKA (reference sequence). The V and J ends lost 3 bases and 1 base respectively, with 11 bases between them. The CDR3 bases are TGCAGTGCTAGTATCAGGCTGGGCACAGATACGCAGTATTTT. It is translated as CSASIRLGTDTQYF.

The chain uses TRBV9 and TRBJ2-6; 9 positions agree with TRBD1. CDR3 length: 17 residues. V lost 0 bases and J lost 1; bases outside the gene matches: 2. CDR1 and CDR2 (germline): SGDLS, YYNGEE. This CDR3 reads CASSVGTGASGANVLTF. The CDR3 DNA is TGTGCCAGCAGCGTAGGGACAGGGGCTTCTGGGGCCAACGTCCTGACTTTC.

The gene calls are TRBV7-2 and TRBJ2-7; a possible D gene is TRBD1 (6 bases). There are 13 residues in the CDR3. V was clipped by 5 bases and J by 4 bases, with 12 bases between them. Germline lookup yields CDR1 SGHTA and CDR2 FQGNSA. In DNA form, the CDR3 reads TGTGCCAGCAGCCGCCAGACAGGTTACGAGCAGTACTTC. Encoded protein: CASSRQTGYEQYF.

Concerning this clone itself: The identical CDR3 is also encoded by other nucleotide sequences in the sample. The V call is TRBV11-3, the J call TRBJ1-3; D not certain. CDR1 and CDR2 from the germline V gene are SGHNT and YENEEA. The V gene lost 5 bases and the J gene lost 0 bases, with 2 bases spanning the gap. The CDR3 contains 12 residues. In DNA form, the CDR3 reads TGTGCCAGCAGCCTCTCTGGAAACACCATATATTTT. It specifies CASSLSGNTIYF.

This sequence joins TRBV7-2 and TRBJ2-7; 7 bases fit TRBD1. The length of the CDR3 is 16 residues. Per the germline V gene, CDR1 is SGHTA and CDR2 is FQGNSA. The V segment lost 0 bases and the J segment 6 bases; nucleotides outside the gene matches: 11. Here the CDR3 DNA reads TGTGCCAGCAGCTTAGCGCGATTGGCAGGGGGAAGCGAGCAGTACTTC. Amino acids: CASSLARLAGGSEQYF. Together with reference TRBV7-2 and TRBJ2-7, the CDR3 gives the full variable domain: GAGVSQSPSNKVTEKGKDVELRCDPISGHTALYWYRQSLGQGLEFLIYFQGNSAPDKSGLPSDRFSAERTGGSVSTLTIQRTQQEDSAVYLCASSLARLAGGSEQYFGPGTRLTVT.

The rearrangement links TRBV11-3 to TRBJ1-1; possible D gene TRBD1, 6 bases. Germline values: CDR1 SGHNT, CDR2 YENEEA. The CDR3 is 12 amino acids. V lost 5 bases and J 8 bases, leaving 12 bases between the germline ends. CDR3 sequence reads: CASSHGQWEAFF. In DNA form, the CDR3 reads TGTGCCAGCAGCCATGGACAGTGGGAAGCTTTCTTT.

This chain joins TRBV2 and TRBJ2-2; D may be TRBD2 (6 bases). Trimming cost V 7 bases and J 3 bases, with 15 bases left between them. The CDR3 runs 15 residues. The germline gives CDR1 SNHLY, CDR2 FYNNEI. CDR3 loop: CASNRGSADTGELFF. DNA for the CDR3: TGTGCCAGCAATCGGGGGTCAGCGGACACCGGGGAGCTGTTTTTT.

The CDR3 reads CASSPPTNRKKGNEQFF. CDR3 bases: TGTGCCAGCAGTCCCCCAACAAACAGGAAAAAGGGCAATGAGCAGTTCTTC. The chain joins TRBV6-2 or TRBV6-3 to TRBJ2-1, with TRBD1 as a possible D gene (5 bases). The germline V gene encodes CDR1 MNHEY and CDR2 SVGEGT. The CDR3 covers 17 residues. The V end was cut by 5 bases, the J end by 6 bases, with 23 bases between.

This sequence joins TRBV5-5 and TRBJ2-1, with 10 bases that match TRBD2. Germline V gives CDR1 SGHKS, CDR2 YYEKEE (reference sequence). V lost 3 bases, J lost 4 bases, and 7 bases stayed unmatched. The CDR3 totals 16 residues. The CDR3 protein is CASSSGLAAVYNEQFF. CDR3 DNA sequence: TGTGCCAGCAGCTCCGGACTAGCGGCAGTATACAATGAGCAGTTCTTC. Looking up the rest from reference TRBV5-5 and TRBJ2-1 gives the full variable domain: DAGVTQSPTHLIKTRGQQVTLRCSPISGHKSVSWYQQVLGQGPQFIFQYYEKEERGRGNFPDRFSARQFPNYSSELNVNALLLGDSALYLCASSSGLAAVYNEQFFGPGTRLTVL.